The 24 T cell receptor beta chains below all came from one sample that was sequenced in a study of shared clonotypes between healthy human individuals. The protocol was immunoSEQ multiplex PCR, while the TCRdb copy is restricted to in-frame clones and leaves out a portion. The sample includes 850,000 to 1,200,000 clones, 75% seen only once; the top ten take roughly 1.5%. The sample consisted of memory CD4+ T cells sorted from blood. Subset of the sample: CD45RA-negative fraction. The receptors come from a man aged 18 to 30 in good health.

The chain couples TRBV18 to TRBJ1-3, with D uncertain. The germline V and J ends were trimmed by 1 base and 0 bases, with 10 bases remaining between them. The CDR3 is 16 amino acids. CDR1 is KGHSH, CDR2 LQKENI, per germline. The CDR3 nucleotides are TGTGCCAGCTCACCACAGGCAGCTGGCTCTGGAAACACCATATATTTT. Its translation is CASSPQAAGSGNTIYF.

The rearrangement uses TRBV6-5 and TRBJ1-3, with D unresolved. The germline V and J ends were trimmed by 4 bases and 12 bases, with 19 bases remaining between them. Germline V CDR1 and CDR2: MNHEY, SVGAGI. The CDR3 is made up of 14 amino acids. The DNA of the CDR3 is TGTGCCAGCAGTTCCGTGGGTTGTATTATAATCATATATTTT. This translates into CASSSVGCIIIIYF.

This chain uses TRBV14 with TRBJ2-3; D perhaps matches TRBD2 (6 bases). The V gene lost 3 bases and the J gene lost 0 bases, with 10 bases spanning the gap. Germline V gene lookup returns CDR1 SGHDN and CDR2 FVKESK. The CDR3 loop spans 15 amino acids. CDR3 DNA sequence: TGTGCCAGCAGCCAGCTCGGGAGTAGCACAGATACGCAGTATTTT. It is translated as CASSQLGSSTDTQYF.

V gene TRBV12-5 combines with J gene TRBJ2-3, with 9 bases lining up with TRBD2. The germline CDR1 and CDR2 sequences are LGHNT and FRNRAP. J gave up 2 bases and V 1 base, and 7 bases lay outside the gene matches. The CDR3 spans 17 residues. CDR3 in amino acids: CASGLGLAGIFTDTQYF. CDR3 bases: TGTGCTAGTGGTTTGGGGCTAGCGGGGATATTCACAGATACGCAGTATTTT.

This chain uses TRBV7-2 with TRBJ2-7; D is undetermined. Trimming left V 5 bases short and J 7 bases short, with 15 bases between. The CDR3 is 13 amino acids. Looked up from germline, CDR1 is SGHTA and CDR2 is FQGNSA. The CDR3 sequence is CASSLGSFGEQYF. The CDR3 nucleotides read TGTGCCAGCAGCCTCGGGTCATTTGGGGAGCAGTACTTC.

This rearrangement joins TRBV11-2 to TRBJ2-5; 13 bases fit TRBD2. The germline CDR1 and CDR2 sequences are SGHAT and FQNNGV. This CDR3 contains 16 residues. Germline trimming cut 1 base from V and 2 bases from J; bases unmatched to any gene: 1. CDR3 in amino acids: CASSLGGLAGQETQYF. For the CDR3, the DNA is TGTGCCAGCAGCTTAGGGGGACTAGCGGGGCAAGAGACCCAGTACTTC.

V usage is TRBV10-3 and J usage is TRBJ1-2; no definite D call. Between the trimmed V and J ends, which lost 4 bases and 3 bases, there was a span of 9 bases. The CDR3 runs to 13 residues. Germline V gene data show CDR1 as ENHRY and CDR2 as SYGVKD. The CDR3 coding sequence is TGTGCCATCAGTGGCGTCGGTGACTATGGCTACACCTTC. Translation gives CAISGVGDYGYTF.

The genes are TRBV4-1 and TRBJ2-1; D not certain. V was trimmed by 3 bases and J by 7 bases, leaving 10 bases between them. The CDR3 consists of 13 residues. Germline CDR1 is MGHRA and CDR2 is YSYEKL. The CDR3 DNA reads as TGCGCCAGCAGCCACGCTAGAAATAATGAGCAGTTCTTC. Protein product: CASSHARNNEQFF.

This clone was seen only a few times. The same CDR3 is also encoded by other DNA sequences in this sample. J is TRBJ1-5 and V is TRBV18; D not resolved. The germline V gene encodes CDR1 KGHSH and CDR2 LQKENI. The germline V and J ends were trimmed by 3 bases and 1 base, with 4 bases remaining between them. The CDR3 covers 13 residues. The CDR3 is CASSPGSNQPQHF. The CDR3 nucleotides are TGTGCCAGCTCACCGGGGAGCAATCAGCCCCAGCATTTT.

The chain uses TRBV6-4 and TRBJ2-1; TRBD1 matches at 7 bases. CDR1 and CDR2 (germline): MRHNA, SNTAGT. The CDR3 sequence is 17 residues long. Trimming at V came to 4 bases and at J to 6 bases, leaving 15 bases not matched to a gene. In DNA form, the CDR3 reads TGTGCCAGCAGTGCCGAAGTTACAGGGGCCGGCTTCAATGAGCAGTTCTTC. Translating it yields CASSAEVTGAGFNEQFF.

V gene TRBV7-2 combines with J gene TRBJ2-2; 8 bases are a match to TRBD1. Germline V gives CDR1 SGHTA, CDR2 FQGNSA. This CDR3 region has 16 residues. The V gene end was trimmed by 6 bases and the J gene end by 5 bases; junction bases not matched to a gene: 11. The CDR3 coding sequence is TGTGCCAGCAGGCCTAGAGGACAGGGCCCAACCGGGGAGCTGTTTTTT. Protein sequence: CASRPRGQGPTGELFF.

The V gene is TRBV5-1, the J gene TRBJ2-6; TRBD1 agrees at 7 bases. Germline CDR1 is SGHRS and CDR2 is YFSETQ. V was clipped by 4 bases and J by 1 base; unmatched bases: 5. The CDR3 is made up of 16 amino acids. The CDR3 loop reads CASSPGTASGANVLTF. The CDR3 DNA follows: TGCGCCAGCAGCCCCGGGACAGCGTCTGGGGCCAACGTCCTGACTTTC.

The V and J genes are TRBV18 and TRBJ1-1, with D unclear. V lost 3 bases to trimming and J lost 8 bases, with 16 bases between them. Germline V CDR1 and CDR2: KGHSH, LQKENI. The CDR3 totals 14 residues. The CDR3 is CASSPRTAPEEAFF. In nucleotides, the CDR3 is TGTGCCAGCTCACCTAGGACTGCCCCGGAGGAAGCTTTCTTT.

The chain couples TRBV11-2 to TRBJ2-4; D remains unclear. Trimming pared 5 bases from V and 8 bases from J, leaving 19 bases between. CDR1 and CDR2 (germline): SGHAT, FQNNGV. This CDR3 is built from 15 residues. The chain's CDR3 is CASSPRPADMDIQYF. In DNA form, the CDR3 reads TGTGCCAGCAGCCCCCGGCCAGCCGATATGGACATTCAGTACTTC.

V is TRBV9 and J is TRBJ2-5, with TRBD2 matching 14 bases. After removal of 4 bases from V and 5 bases from J, the junction contained 4 bases not matched to a gene. Germline CDR1 reads SGDLS; CDR2 reads YYNGEE. The CDR3 covers 15 residues. CDR3 bases: TGTGCCAGCAGCAGGACTAGCGGGGGGCAGGAGACCCAGTACTTC. Its translation: CASSRTSGGQETQYF.

The CDR3 region has the DNA TGTGCCAGCAGCACAATCCGTGCGGACAGAGGTGCAGATACGCAGTATTTT. Protein: CASSTIRADRGADTQYF. The V and J genes are TRBV5-6 and TRBJ2-3; possibly TRBD1 for D (6 bases). Germline V gene data show CDR1 as SGHDT and CDR2 as YYEEEE. The CDR3 runs to 17 residues. The V gene lost 4 bases and the J gene lost 4 bases, with 22 bases spanning the gap.

This sequence joins TRBV2 and TRBJ2-3; 9 bases map to TRBD2. Germline assignment: CDR1 SNHLY and CDR2 FYNNEI. Losses at the gene ends were 2 bases for V and 2 bases for J; bases not matched to a gene: 5. The CDR3 runs 16 residues. This chain's CDR3 is CASSERAGGLTDTQYF. Here the CDR3 DNA reads TGTGCCAGCAGTGAAAGAGCGGGGGGCCTCACAGATACGCAGTATTTT.

The chain recombines TRBV6-1 with TRBJ2-2, with TRBD1 matching over 7 bases. From germline, CDR1 is MNHNS and CDR2 SASEGT. The CDR3 loop spans 16 amino acids. J gave up 6 bases and V 3 bases, and 10 bases lay outside the gene matches. The CDR3 loop reads CASSEISGTVPGELFF. Here the CDR3 DNA reads TGTGCCAGCAGTGAGATCTCCGGGACAGTGCCCGGGGAGCTGTTTTTT.

This chain joins TRBV27 and TRBJ1-5; 7 bases align to TRBD1. Germline V gene data show CDR1 as MNHEY and CDR2 as SMNVEV (reference sequence). The trim removed 6 bases at V and 1 base at J, leaving 9 bases unmatched. This CDR3 region has 16 residues. As DNA, the CDR3 is TGTGCCAGCAGCCGCTGGGGACAGCTAAGCAATCAGCCCCAGCATTTT. This translates into CASSRWGQLSNQPQHF.

The V call is TRBV19, the J call TRBJ2-7; 8 bases are shared with TRBD2. Germline V gene data show CDR1 as LNHDA and CDR2 as SQIVND (reference sequence). This CDR3 spans 14 amino acids. V shed 6 bases, J shed 0 bases, and the junction held 4 bases outside the gene matches. DNA for the CDR3: TGTGCCAGTAGATCCGGGACTAGCTCCTACGAGCAGTACTTC. Translation gives CASRSGTSSYEQYF.

This chain links TRBV19 with TRBJ1-5; D uncertain. The CDR3 length is 14 residues. Germline-derived CDR1 and CDR2 are LNHDA and SQIVND (reference sequence). Trimming cost V 3 bases and J 4 bases, with 10 bases left between them. CDR3 sequence: CASSMSQLNQPQHF. The CDR3 DNA is TGTGCCAGTAGTATGAGTCAGCTGAATCAGCCCCAGCATTTT.

The V gene is TRBV5-1, the J gene TRBJ2-1; 11 bases are shared with TRBD2. This CDR3 has 16 amino acids. V was clipped by 4 bases and J by 7 bases; unmatched bases: 10. Looked up from germline, CDR1 is SGHRS and CDR2 is YFSETQ. This CDR3 is CASSPLAGGNLNEQFF. CDR3 nucleotides: TGCGCCAGCAGCCCATTAGCGGGAGGGAATCTAAATGAGCAGTTCTTC.

The chain is built from TRBV2 and TRBJ1-5; 8 nucleotides match TRBD1. V was pared by 4 bases and J by 1 base, with 3 bases of the junction left unmatched. The CDR3 sequence is 15 residues long. Per the germline V gene, CDR1 is SNHLY and CDR2 is FYNNEI. CDR3 coding DNA: TGTGCCAGCAGTGTTCAGGGGGCCAGCAATCAGCCCCAGCATTTT. Residues: CASSVQGASNQPQHF.

This CDR3 reads CASSLAGQGAYTEAFF. The CDR3 DNA follows: TGTGCCAGCAGCTTAGCCGGACAGGGGGCGTATACTGAAGCTTTCTTT. The V call is TRBV11-2, the J call TRBJ1-1; 11 positions match TRBD1. The CDR3 totals 16 residues. The germline gives CDR1 SGHAT, CDR2 FQNNGV. Losses at the gene ends were 1 base for V and 5 bases for J; bases not matched to a gene: 6.